The clone carrying this TCR beta chain occurred a few times. TCRdb's table, derived via immunoSEQ multiplex PCR, lists solely in-frame clones and lacks some. The table shows more than 75,000 clones, with 82% occurring only once. This record belongs to a study of radiation and T cells in renal cell carcinoma. Described time point: baseline pretreatment blood. Treatment given: 15 Gy SBRT to primary tumor, nephrectomy 4 weeks later. After SBRT, blood was collected at 2 and 4 weeks, plus baseline. Trimming removed 4 bases from V and 7 bases from J, with 14 bases in between. The CDR3 is made up of 13 amino acids. Germline CDR1 reads LGHNA; CDR2 reads YSLEER.

The TCR sequence derives from a man aged 55 to 69 with renal cell carcinoma. Sequencing was performed on blood, taken from a patient whose treatment included radiotherapy and nephrectomy. J is TRBJ2-7 and V is TRBV4-3, with D maybe TRBD1 (6 bases). In nucleotides, the CDR3 is TGCGCCAGCAGCCCCATTAATGGACAGGAGCAGTACTTC. Amino acids: CASSPINGQEQYF.